This entry lists 6 T cell receptor beta chains sequenced from one sample in a study of blood T cell repertoires in COVID-19. Assay used: immunoSEQ multiplex PCR; TCRdb lists only in-frame clones, some missing. The sample records some 160,000 clones, approximately 86% being singletons. Sequences were obtained from peripheral blood. The origin of the receptors is a woman older than 75 with COVID-19, enrolled during active disease.

V is TRBV7-7 and J is TRBJ2-1, with D maybe TRBD1 (6 bases). The V gene lost 1 base and the J gene lost 8 bases, with 12 bases spanning the gap. Germline CDR1 SSHAT, CDR2 FNYEAQ (reference sequence). This CDR3 spans 14 amino acids. CDR3 amino acids: CASSLGGPGDEQFF. DNA for the CDR3: TGTGCCAGCAGCTTAGGGGGGCCAGGCGATGAGCAGTTCTTC.

This clone was picked up one time. The chain has TRBV6-5 and TRBJ1-1; 12 positions match TRBD1. The V segment lost 2 bases and the J segment 7 bases; nucleotides outside the gene matches: 5. CDR1 and CDR2 from the germline V gene are MNHEY and SVGAGI. The CDR3 has 15 amino acids. The CDR3 is CASSYRDRGRYEAFF. In DNA form, the CDR3 reads TGTGCCAGCAGTTACCGGGACAGGGGGCGGTATGAAGCTTTCTTT.

There are a few counts of this clone. J is TRBJ1-1 and V is TRBV18, with a possible D match to TRBD1 (5 bases). Germline CDR1 reads KGHSH; CDR2 reads LQKENI. CDR3 length: 14 amino acids. The V end was cut by 3 bases, the J end by 10 bases, with 18 bases between. CDR3 coding DNA: TGTGCCAGCTCACCCCGGGCCGCGGGACTAGTAGCTTTCTTT. Protein sequence: CASSPRAAGLVAFF. Full variable domain (remainder filled in from reference TRBV18 and TRBJ1-1): NAGVMQNPRHLVRRRGQEARLRCSPMKGHSHVYWYRQLPEEGLKFMVYLQKENIIDESGMPKERFSAEFPKEGPSILRIQQVVRGDSAAYFCASSPRAAGLVAFFGQGTRLTVV.

The chain is built from TRBV7-7 and TRBJ2-3; a possible D gene is TRBD1 (5 bases). Germline loops: CDR1 SSHAT, CDR2 FNYEAQ (reference sequence). This CDR3 contains 13 residues. CDR3 amino acids: CASSPLGPDTQYF. The CDR3 bases are TGTGCTAGCTCCCCTTTGGGGCCAGATACGCAGTATTTT.

This clone was counted a single time. The CDR3 DNA reads TGTGCCAGCCCCGGAAGCCTTGGGGACAATAGCAATCAGCCCCAGCATTTT. Its protein is CASPGSLGDNSNQPQHF. The J gene is TRBJ1-5, the V gene TRBV6-7; D perhaps matches TRBD1 (6 bases). TRBV6-7 is assigned to the ORF class and has an uncertain function. Deletions cut 8 bases from V and 0 bases from J, with 20 bases between. The CDR3 extends over 17 amino acids.

The rearrangement links TRBV2 to TRBJ1-6, with D possibly matching TRBD1 (6 bases). Trimming removed 5 bases at V and 5 bases at J, with 13 bases between. The CDR3 loop spans 15 amino acids. Germline values: CDR1 SNHLY, CDR2 FYNNEI. This CDR3 reads CASSQRTVNNSPLHF. CDR3 nucleotide sequence: TGTGCCAGCAGTCAACGGACAGTTAATAATTCACCCCTCCACTTT.